The TCR beta chain described here comes from a study of shared clonotypes between healthy human individuals. Study results and caveats: Estimated richness values were generally larger in naive subsets than in memory subsets.

This clone was counted a few times. Its specificity is unknown. Adult donors, all healthy and HIV-negative, had no recent acute infections or vaccinations. In the study's own analysis: Filtering differed because ImmunoSEQ produced junction-only sequences that carried no quality scores. Sequencing was performed with immunoSEQ multiplex PCR; in TCRdb, only in-frame clones are kept and a portion is missing. V, J and clone size were drawn from that table, and D and trimming were deduced from the DNA. Here the sample spans about 2 million clones, 90% to 95% being singletons. The sequence came from a man aged 18 to 30 in good health. Sequencing was performed on naive CD4+ T cells sorted from blood. Indicated subset: CD45RA+ positively selected.

CDR3 sequence reads: CAWNPGQGFEKLFF. The CDR3 bases are TGTGCCTGGAACCCCGGACAGGGATTTGAAAAACTGTTTTTT. The chain recombines TRBV30 with TRBJ1-4, with 8 bases that match TRBD1. Trimming took 4 bases from V and 7 from J; bases not matched to a gene: 8. Per germline, CDR1 GTSNPN and CDR2 SVGIG (reference sequence). The CDR3 covers 14 residues. Full variable domain (outside the CDR3, taken from reference TRBV30 and TRBJ1-4): SQTIHQWPATLVQPVGSPLSLECTVEGTSNPNLYWYRQAAGRGLQLLFYSVGIGQISSEVPQNLSASRPQDRQFILSSKKLLLSDSGFYLCAWNPGQGFEKLFFGSGTQLSVL.